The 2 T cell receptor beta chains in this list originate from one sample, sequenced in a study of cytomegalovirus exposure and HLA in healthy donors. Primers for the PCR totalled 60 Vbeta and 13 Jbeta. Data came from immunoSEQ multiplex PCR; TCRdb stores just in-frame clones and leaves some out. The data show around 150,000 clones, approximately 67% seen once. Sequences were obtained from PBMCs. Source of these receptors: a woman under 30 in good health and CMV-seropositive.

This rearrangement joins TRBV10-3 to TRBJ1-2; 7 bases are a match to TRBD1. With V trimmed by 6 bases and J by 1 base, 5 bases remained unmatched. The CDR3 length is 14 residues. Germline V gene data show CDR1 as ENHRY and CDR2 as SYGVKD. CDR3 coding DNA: TGTGCCATCAGGGGGACAGCCGATAACTATGGCTACACCTTC. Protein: CAIRGTADNYGYTF.

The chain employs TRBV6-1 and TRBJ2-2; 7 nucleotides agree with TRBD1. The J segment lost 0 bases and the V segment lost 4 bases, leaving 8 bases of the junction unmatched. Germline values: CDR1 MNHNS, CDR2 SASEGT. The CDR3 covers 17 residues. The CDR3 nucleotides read TGTGCCAGCAGTGGACAGGGTACCGCTTCGAACACCGGGGAGCTGTTTTTT. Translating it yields CASSGQGTASNTGELFF.